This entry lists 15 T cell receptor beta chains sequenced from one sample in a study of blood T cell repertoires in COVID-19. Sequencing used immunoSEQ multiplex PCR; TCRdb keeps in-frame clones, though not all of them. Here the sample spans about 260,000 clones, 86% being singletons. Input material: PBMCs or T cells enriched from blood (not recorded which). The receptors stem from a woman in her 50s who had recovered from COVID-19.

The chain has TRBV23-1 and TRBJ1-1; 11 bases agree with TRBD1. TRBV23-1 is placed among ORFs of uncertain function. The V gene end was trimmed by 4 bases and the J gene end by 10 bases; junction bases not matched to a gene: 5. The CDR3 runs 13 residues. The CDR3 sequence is CASSPDRGRRAFF. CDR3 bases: TGCGCCAGCAGTCCGGACAGGGGGCGCAGAGCTTTCTTT.

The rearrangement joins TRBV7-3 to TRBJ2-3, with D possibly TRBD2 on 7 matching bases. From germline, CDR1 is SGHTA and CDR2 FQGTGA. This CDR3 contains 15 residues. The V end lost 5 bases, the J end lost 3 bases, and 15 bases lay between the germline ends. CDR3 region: CASSPRGAGTDTQYF. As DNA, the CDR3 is TGTGCCAGCAGCCCCAGGGGAGCGGGGACAGATACGCAGTATTTT.

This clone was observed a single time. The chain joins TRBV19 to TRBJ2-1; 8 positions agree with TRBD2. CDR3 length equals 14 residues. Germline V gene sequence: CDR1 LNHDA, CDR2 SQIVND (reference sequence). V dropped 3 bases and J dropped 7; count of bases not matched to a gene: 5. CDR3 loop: CASSMTGGRNEQFF. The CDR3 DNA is TGTGCCAGTAGTATGACGGGAGGGAGAAATGAGCAGTTCTTC.

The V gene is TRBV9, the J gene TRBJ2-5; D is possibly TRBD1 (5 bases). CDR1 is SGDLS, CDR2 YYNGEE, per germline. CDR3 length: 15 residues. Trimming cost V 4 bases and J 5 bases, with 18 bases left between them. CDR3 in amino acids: CASSLSPQGSETQYF. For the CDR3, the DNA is TGTGCCAGCAGCCTGAGCCCTCAGGGCAGCGAGACCCAGTACTTC.

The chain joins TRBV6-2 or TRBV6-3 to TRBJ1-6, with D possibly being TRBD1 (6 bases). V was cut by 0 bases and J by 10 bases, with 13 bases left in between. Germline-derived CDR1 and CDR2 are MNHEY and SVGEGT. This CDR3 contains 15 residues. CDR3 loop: CASSYSTGTPSPLHF. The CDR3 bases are TGTGCCAGCAGTTACTCAACCGGGACACCCTCACCCCTCCACTTT.

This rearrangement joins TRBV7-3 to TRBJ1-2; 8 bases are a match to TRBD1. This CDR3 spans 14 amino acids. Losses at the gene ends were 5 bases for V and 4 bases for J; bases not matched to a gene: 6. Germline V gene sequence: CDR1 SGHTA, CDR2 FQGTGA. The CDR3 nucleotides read TGTGCCAGCAGCCTGGTGGGACAGGCCTATGGCTACACCTTC. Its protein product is CASSLVGQAYGYTF.

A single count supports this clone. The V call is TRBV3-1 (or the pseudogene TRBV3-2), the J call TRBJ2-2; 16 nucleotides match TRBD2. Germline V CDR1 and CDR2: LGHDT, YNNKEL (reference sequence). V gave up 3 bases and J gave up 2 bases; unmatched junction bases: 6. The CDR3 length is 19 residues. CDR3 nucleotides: TGTGCCAGCAGCCACGGGACTAGCGGGAGGGCCCGAAACACCGGGGAGCTGTTTTTT. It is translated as CASSHGTSGRARNTGELFF.

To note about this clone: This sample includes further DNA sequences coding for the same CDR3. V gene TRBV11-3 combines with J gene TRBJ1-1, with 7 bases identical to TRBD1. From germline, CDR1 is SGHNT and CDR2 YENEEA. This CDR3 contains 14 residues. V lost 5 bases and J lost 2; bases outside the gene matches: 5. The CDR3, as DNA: TGTGCCAGCAGCCCCCGACAGGGAAACACTGAAGCTTTCTTT. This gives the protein CASSPRQGNTEAFF.

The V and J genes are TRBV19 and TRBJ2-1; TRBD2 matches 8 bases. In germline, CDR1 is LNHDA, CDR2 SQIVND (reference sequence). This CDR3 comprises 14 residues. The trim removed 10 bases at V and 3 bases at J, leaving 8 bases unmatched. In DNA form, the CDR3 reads TGTGCCACACGGGAGGGACGGGACTACAATGAGCAGTTCTTC. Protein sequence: CATREGRDYNEQFF. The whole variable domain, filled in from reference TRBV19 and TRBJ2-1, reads DGGITQSPKYLFRKEGQNVTLSCEQNLNHDAMYWYRQDPGQGLRLIYYSQIVNDFQKGDIAEGYSVSREKKESFPLTVTSAQKNPTAFYLCATREGRDYNEQFFGPGTRLTVL.

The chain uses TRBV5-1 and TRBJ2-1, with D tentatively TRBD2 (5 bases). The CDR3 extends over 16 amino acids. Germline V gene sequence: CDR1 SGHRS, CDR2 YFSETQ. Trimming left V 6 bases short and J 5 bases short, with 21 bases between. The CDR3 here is CASNAQIGVTNNEQFF. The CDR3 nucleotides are TGCGCCAGCAATGCCCAGATCGGGGTCACCAACAATGAGCAGTTCTTC.

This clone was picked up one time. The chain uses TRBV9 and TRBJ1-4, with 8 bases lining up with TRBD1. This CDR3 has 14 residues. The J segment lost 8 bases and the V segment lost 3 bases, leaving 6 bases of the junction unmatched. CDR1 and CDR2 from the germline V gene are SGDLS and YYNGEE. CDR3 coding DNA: TGTGCCAGCAGCGGACAGGGGCCTCGGGAAAAACTGTTTTTT. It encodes CASSGQGPREKLFF.

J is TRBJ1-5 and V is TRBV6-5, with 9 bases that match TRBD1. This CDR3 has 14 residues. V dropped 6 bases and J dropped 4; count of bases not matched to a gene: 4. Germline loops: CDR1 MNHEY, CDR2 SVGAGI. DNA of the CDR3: TGTGCCAGCAGACGTGGACAGGGGAATCAGCCCCAGCATTTT. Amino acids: CASRRGQGNQPQHF.

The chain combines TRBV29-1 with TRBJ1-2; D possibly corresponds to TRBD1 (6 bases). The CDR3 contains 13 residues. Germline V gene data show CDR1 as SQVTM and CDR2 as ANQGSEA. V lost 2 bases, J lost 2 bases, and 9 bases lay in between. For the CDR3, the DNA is TGCAGCGTTGAACAGGGGACAAACTATGGCTACACCTTC. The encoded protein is CSVEQGTNYGYTF.

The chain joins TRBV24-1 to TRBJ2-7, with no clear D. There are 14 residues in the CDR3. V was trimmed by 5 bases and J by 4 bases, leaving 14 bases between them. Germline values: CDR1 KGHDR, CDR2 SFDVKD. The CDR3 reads CATSGDTPPYEQYF. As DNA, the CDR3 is TGTGCCACCAGTGGCGACACCCCCCCGTACGAGCAGTACTTC.

The CDR3 bases are TGTGCCAGCAGCACAACAGGGGGCGGCTATGGCTACACCTTC. Protein: CASSTTGGGYGYTF. V and J are TRBV5-6 and TRBJ1-2; 9 bases align to TRBD1. This CDR3 is 14 amino acids long. Germline V lookup: CDR1 SGHDT, CDR2 YYEEEE. The V gene end was trimmed by 4 bases and the J gene end by 4 bases; junction bases not matched to a gene: 5.